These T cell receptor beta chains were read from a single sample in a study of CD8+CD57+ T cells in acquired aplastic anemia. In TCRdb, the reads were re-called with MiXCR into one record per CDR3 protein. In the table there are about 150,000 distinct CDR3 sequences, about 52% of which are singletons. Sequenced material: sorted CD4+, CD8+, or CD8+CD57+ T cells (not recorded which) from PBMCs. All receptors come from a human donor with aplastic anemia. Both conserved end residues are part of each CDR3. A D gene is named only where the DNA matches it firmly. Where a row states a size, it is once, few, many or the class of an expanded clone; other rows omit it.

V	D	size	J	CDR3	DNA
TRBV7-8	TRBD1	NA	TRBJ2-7	CASSLAPDRGHYEQYF	TGTGCCAGCAGCTTAGCTCCAGACAGGGGGCACTACGAGCAGTACTTC
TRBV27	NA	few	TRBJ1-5	CASSLNRYSNQPQHF	TGTGCCAGCAGTTTAAACCGGTATAGCAATCAGCCCCAGCATTTT
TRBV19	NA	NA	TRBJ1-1	CASSRRNTEAFF	TGTGCCAGCAGCCGACGGAACACTGAAGCTTTCTTT
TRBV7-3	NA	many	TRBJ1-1	CASSLTGHRMNTEAFF	TGTGCCAGCAGCTTAACGGGCCATCGGATGAACACTGAAGCTTTCTTT
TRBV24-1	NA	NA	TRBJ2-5	CATGTGGAETQYF	TGTGCCACTGGTACGGGGGGCGCGGAGACCCAGTACTTC
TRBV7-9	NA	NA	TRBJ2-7	CASSGGGRQGQQYF	TGTGCCAGCAGCGGAGGGGGAAGACAGGGCCAGCAGTACTTC
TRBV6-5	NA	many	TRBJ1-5	CASSYSWGEANQPQHF	TGTGCCAGCAGTTACTCGTGGGGGGAAGCCAATCAGCCCCAGCATTTT
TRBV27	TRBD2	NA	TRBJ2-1	CASSLSKRGSYYEQFF	TGTGCCAGCAGTTTATCCAAGCGGGGATCCTACTACGAGCAGTTCTTC
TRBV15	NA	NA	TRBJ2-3	CATSSELAPTDTQYF	TGTGCCACCAGCAGTGAACTAGCCCCCACAGATACGCAGTATTTT
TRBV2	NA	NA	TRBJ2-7	CASSGADSYEQYF	TGTGCCAGCAGTGGTGCAGACTCCTACGAGCAGTACTTC
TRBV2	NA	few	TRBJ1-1	CVSSEGVRDTEAFF	TGTGTCAGCAGTGAGGGGGTGAGGGACACTGAAGCTTTCTTT
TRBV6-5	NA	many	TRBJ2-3	CASGYTSTDTQYF	TGTGCCAGCGGGTACACAAGCACAGATACGCAGTATTTT
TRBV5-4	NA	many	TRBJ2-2	CASNRDTGELFF	TGTGCCAGCAACAGGGATACCGGGGAGCTGTTTTTT
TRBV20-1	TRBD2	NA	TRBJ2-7	CSAYSGGAHEQYF	TGCAGTGCTTATAGCGGGGGGGCACACGAGCAGTACTTC
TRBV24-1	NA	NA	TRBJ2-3	CATSDFSDTQYF	TGTGCCACCAGTGATTTCAGTGATACGCAGTATTTT